The source of this T cell receptor (beta chain) is a study of cytomegalovirus exposure and HLA in healthy donors. Study conclusions and caveats: According to a later analysis, donors in an Asian-associated ancestry cluster reportedly had fewer N-insertions than the roughly 670-donor mean. Through in vitro validation, a few CMV-associated chains were shown to be specific for CMV antigens.

Germline V gives CDR1 PRHDT, CDR2 FYEKMQ (reference sequence). Unmatched junction bases numbered 4, after V lost 2 bases and J lost 1 base. The CDR3 is 15 amino acids. With 60 Vbeta and 13 Jbeta primers, the PCR was carried out. TCRdb's table, derived via immunoSEQ multiplex PCR, lists solely in-frame clones and lacks some. The sample lists about 98,000 clones, roughly four fifths seen once, with approximately 8.4% in the top ten. About this clone itself: The target antigen is unknown.

The sample taken for sequencing was PBMCs. The chain links TRBV13 to TRBJ1-2; 7 nucleotides line up with TRBD1. The source of this sequence is a human donor in good health. The CDR3 DNA reads TGTGCCAGCAGCTTATCGGGACAGTATAACTATGGCTACACCTTC. Translation: CASSLSGQYNYGYTF. Together with reference TRBV13 and TRBJ1-2, the CDR3 gives the full variable domain: AAGVIQSPRHLIKEKRETATLKCYPIPRHDTVYWYQQGPGQDPQFLISFYEKMQSDKGSIPDRFSAQQFSDYHSELNMSSLELGDSALYFCASSLSGQYNYGYTFGSGTRLTVV.